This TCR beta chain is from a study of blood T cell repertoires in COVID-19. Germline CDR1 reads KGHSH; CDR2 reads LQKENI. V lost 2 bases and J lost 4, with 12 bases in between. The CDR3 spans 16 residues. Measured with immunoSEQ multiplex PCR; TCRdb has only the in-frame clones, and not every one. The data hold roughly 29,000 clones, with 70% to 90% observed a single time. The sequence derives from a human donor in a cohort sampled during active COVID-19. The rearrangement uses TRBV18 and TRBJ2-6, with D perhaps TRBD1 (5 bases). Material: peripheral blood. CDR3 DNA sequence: TGTGCCAGCTCACCAACCCAGGGTACCGGGGCCAACGTCCTGACTTTC. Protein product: CASSPTQGTGANVLTF. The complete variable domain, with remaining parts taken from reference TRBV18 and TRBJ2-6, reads NAGVMQNPRHLVRRRGQEARLRCSPMKGHSHVYWYRQLPEEGLKFMVYLQKENIIDESGMPKERFSAEFPKEGPSILRIQQVVRGDSAAYFCASSPTQGTGANVLTFGAGSRLTVL.